Listed here are 28 T cell receptor beta chains from one sample, sequenced in a study of T-cell memory formation after mild COVID-19. Using its own MiXCR run on the 5' RACE reads, TCRdb lists one record per CDR3 protein. The data hold approximately 110,000 distinct CDR3 sequences, with 22% observed a single time. The sequenced sample consisted of PBMCs or a T cell subset sorted from them (not recorded which). The receptors derive from a man between 18 and 29 years old who had mild COVID-19 (a few samples of this study predate the infection). Cell type and time point are not known.

This chain connects TRBV4-3 to TRBJ1-6; a weak D match, TRBD1 (5 bases). The CDR3 has 14 residues. From germline, CDR1 is LGHNA and CDR2 YSLEER. Trimming cost V 3 bases and J 10 bases, with 13 bases left between them. The CDR3 region is CASSHRVGNSPLHF. In nucleotides, the CDR3 is TGCGCCAGCAGCCACAGGGTGGGAAACTCACCCCTCCACTTT.

Only a few counts were recorded for this clonotype. The genes are TRBV7-9 and TRBJ2-5; D not certain. The CDR3 loop spans 12 amino acids. Trimming stripped 0 bases from V and 5 bases from J, with 4 bases between. The germline V gene encodes CDR1 SEHNR and CDR2 FQNEAQ (reference sequence). The CDR3 spells CASSLASETQYF. For the CDR3, the DNA is TGTGCCAGCAGCTTAGCAAGTGAGACCCAGTACTTC.

The rearrangement joins TRBV29-1 to TRBJ2-7; TRBD2 matches at 9 bases. CDR3 size: 14 residues. Germline V gives CDR1 SQVTM, CDR2 ANQGSEA. After removal of 2 bases from V and 4 bases from J, the junction contained 6 bases not matched to a gene. The CDR3 region is CSVELLAGSYEQYF. Here the CDR3 DNA reads TGCAGCGTTGAATTGCTAGCGGGGTCATACGAGCAGTACTTC.

The chain joins TRBV12-3 or TRBV12-4 to TRBJ2-1; D is unresolved. The CDR3 consists of 12 residues. The V gene lost 2 bases and the J gene lost 9 bases, with 8 bases spanning the gap. CDR3 DNA sequence: TGTGCCAGCAGTTTAATTTCGGGTGAGCAGTTCTTC. This codes for CASSLISGEQFF.

The rearrangement joins TRBV20-1 to TRBJ2-7; 7 bases are shared with TRBD2. The CDR3 has 14 amino acids. The ends lost 6 bases at V and 1 base at J; junction bases unmatched: 9. Germline assignment: CDR1 DFQATT and CDR2 SNEGSKA (reference sequence). DNA for the CDR3: TGCAGTGCCAGGCGGCGGGGGAGATCCTACGAGCAGTACGTC. Its protein is CSARRRGRSYEQYV.

V and J are TRBV4-3 and TRBJ2-1; D not resolved. This CDR3 has 12 residues. CDR1 and CDR2 (germline): LGHNA, YSLEER. The V end lost 8 bases, the J end lost 3 bases, and 8 bases lay between the germline ends. For the CDR3, the DNA is TGCGCCAGCGGATCTCGCTACAATGAGCAGTTCTTC. Translating it yields CASGSRYNEQFF.

This chain connects TRBV15 to TRBJ2-7; tentatively, D is TRBD2 (6 bases). CDR3 length: 15 amino acids. Between the trimmed V and J ends, which lost 0 bases and 3 bases, there was a span of 12 bases. Germline CDR1 LNHNV, CDR2 YYDKDF (reference sequence). The CDR3 coding sequence is TGTGCCACCAGCAGAGATGGCCGGGAGAACTACGAGCAGTACTTC. Its translation: CATSRDGRENYEQYF. The entire variable domain, with the rest obtained from reference TRBV15 and TRBJ2-7, is as follows: DAMVIQNPRYQVTQFGKPVTLSCSQTLNHNVMYWYQQKSSQAPKLLFHYYDKDFNNEADTPDNFQSRRPNTSFCFLDIRSPGLGDTAMYLCATSRDGRENYEQYFGPGTRLTVT.

V is TRBV5-1 and J is TRBJ1-2; no reliable D call. Deletions cut 1 base from V and 2 bases from J, with 9 bases between. Germline CDR1 is SGHRS and CDR2 is YFSETQ. CDR3 length: 14 amino acids. CDR3 nucleotides: TGCGCCAGCAGCTTGAGAGGGATAAACTATGGCTACACCTTC. Translation gives CASSLRGINYGYTF.

Only a few counts were recorded for this clonotype. V is TRBV19 and J is TRBJ2-1, with 7 bases that match TRBD1. Germline V CDR1 and CDR2: LNHDA, SQIVND (reference sequence). Trimming cost V 7 bases and J 3 bases; bases outside gene matches: 6. This CDR3 region has 14 residues. CDR3 in amino acids: CASTSGTDYNEQFF. CDR3 nucleotide sequence: TGTGCCAGTACCTCCGGGACAGACTACAATGAGCAGTTCTTC.

This clonotype was found a few times. This chain joins TRBV12-3 or TRBV12-4 and TRBJ1-3; no clear D gene. The CDR3 loop spans 13 amino acids. V lost 4 bases and J 2 bases, leaving 6 bases between the germline ends. The chain's CDR3 is CASSYSTGNTIYF. CDR3 nucleotide sequence: TGTGCCAGCAGTTACTCGACTGGAAACACCATATATTTT.

The chain has TRBV6-2 or TRBV6-3 and TRBJ1-6; D gene uncertain. Germline V CDR1 and CDR2: MNHEY, SVGEGT. With 3 bases removed from V and 8 bases from J, the gap between germline ends came to 2 bases. This CDR3 has 11 residues. The CDR3 is CASSYDSPLHF. The CDR3 DNA follows: TGTGCCAGCAGTTATGATTCACCCCTCCACTTT.

This clonotype has a handful of counts. The rearrangement joins TRBV27 to TRBJ2-3; 9 nucleotides align to TRBD1. Germline CDR1 MNHEY, CDR2 SMNVEV (reference sequence). The CDR3 has 18 amino acids. The V gene end was trimmed by 2 bases and the J gene end by 6 bases; junction bases not matched to a gene: 15. CDR3 sequence reads: CASSLGTGCDMCADTQYF. CDR3 DNA: TGTGCCAGCAGTTTAGGGACAGGGTGCGACATGTGTGCGGATACGCAGTATTTT.

This clonotype was seen repeatedly, ten times or more. J is TRBJ2-3 and V is TRBV4-1, with D unclear. The CDR3 runs to 20 residues. Germline V gene sequence: CDR1 MGHRA, CDR2 YSYEKL. V lost 0 bases and J lost 4, with 26 bases in between. CDR3 nucleotide sequence: TGCGCCAGCAGCCAAGATCCAGACCTCCGGACCCGGGCCCTCTCAGATACGCAGTATTTT. Its protein is CASSQDPDLRTRALSDTQYF.

The chain uses TRBV6-5 and TRBJ2-5; TRBD1 matches 7 bases. The CDR3 contains 17 residues. The V segment lost 8 bases and the J segment 5 bases; nucleotides outside the gene matches: 20. CDR1 is MNHEY, CDR2 SVGAGI, per germline. Here the CDR3 reads CASGVSTGVGVWETQYF. For the CDR3, the DNA is TGTGCCAGCGGAGTATCCACAGGGGTTGGGGTTTGGGAGACCCAGTACTTC.

The V gene is TRBV7-9, the J gene TRBJ2-5, with D maybe TRBD2 (5 bases). The CDR3 covers 15 residues. Germline loops: CDR1 SEHNR, CDR2 FQNEAQ (reference sequence). The V end was cut by 2 bases, the J end by 2 bases, with 12 bases between. CDR3 protein: CASSLYGLAQETQYF. CDR3 in DNA: TGTGCCAGCAGCTTATATGGTCTAGCACAAGAGACCCAGTACTTC. Using reference TRBV7-9 and TRBJ2-5 for the parts outside the CDR3, the full variable domain is DTGVSQNPRHKITKRGQNVTFRCDPISEHNRLYWYRQTLGQGPEFLTYFQNEAQLEKSRLLSDRFSAERPKGSFSTLEIQRTEQGDSAMYLCASSLYGLAQETQYFGPGTRLLVL.

The V gene is TRBV20-1, the J gene TRBJ2-7, with 13 bases fitting TRBD2. The CDR3 is 15 amino acids. Germline CDR1 reads DFQATT; CDR2 reads SNEGSKA (reference sequence). Trimming cost V 2 bases and J 3 bases; bases outside gene matches: 4. The CDR3 sequence: CSARRLAGGGYEQYF. CDR3 in DNA: TGCAGTGCTAGACGACTAGCGGGGGGTGGCTACGAGCAGTACTTC.

The chain employs TRBV6-1 and TRBJ2-7; a weak D match, TRBD1 (5 bases). V lost 6 bases, J lost 2 bases, and 8 bases lay in between. The CDR3 consists of 12 residues. CDR1 is MNHNS, CDR2 SASEGT, per germline. CDR3 protein: CASRQVAYEQYF. CDR3 coding DNA: TGTGCCAGCAGACAGGTGGCCTACGAGCAGTACTTC.

At least ten counts were recorded for this clonotype. V and J are TRBV10-2 and TRBJ2-3; a weak D match, TRBD2 (6 bases). The V and J ends lost 0 bases and 6 bases respectively, with 16 bases between them. Germline-derived CDR1 and CDR2 are WSHSY and SAAADI. This CDR3 has 16 amino acids. CDR3 nucleotide sequence: TGCGCCAGCAGTGAGTCGACACTAGCTGGGGCGGATACGCAGTATTTT. It is translated as CASSESTLAGADTQYF.

CDR3 in DNA: TGTGCCAGCAGCCATACTGAAAGGTCACCCCTCCACTTT. Its protein product is CASSHTERSPLHF. The chain couples TRBV27 to TRBJ1-6; D ambiguous. CDR3 length: 13 amino acids. Between the trimmed V and J ends, which lost 6 bases and 10 bases, there was a span of 13 bases. CDR1 and CDR2 (germline): MNHEY, SMNVEV (reference sequence).

This clonotype was seen ten or more times. The V call is TRBV5-1, the J call TRBJ2-2; TRBD2 aligns across 7 bases. With 3 bases clipped from V and 5 bases from J, the junction kept 10 bases outside the gene matches. Germline assignment: CDR1 SGHRS and CDR2 YFSETQ. The length of the CDR3 is 16 residues. The CDR3 protein is CASSSGGRSGTGELFF. In DNA, the CDR3 is TGCGCCAGCAGCTCGGGAGGACGGAGTGGAACCGGGGAGCTGTTTTTT.

The chain couples TRBV12-3 or TRBV12-4 to TRBJ2-7, with no clear D. The CDR3 spans 13 residues. V lost 3 bases and J 3 bases, leaving 9 bases between the germline ends. CDR3 loop: CASSLGRIYEQYF. The CDR3 DNA reads TGTGCCAGCAGTTTGGGCAGGATCTACGAGCAGTACTTC.

This clonotype has only a few counts. The chain carries TRBV12-1 and TRBJ2-3; TRBD1, the table's D call, was not compared with the DNA. TRBV12-1 constitutes a pseudogene. CDR3 length equals 16 residues. CDR3 region: CASSSRQEWSEDTQYF. DNA for the CDR3: TGTGCCAGCAGCTCCCGACAGGAGTGGTCCGAGGATACGCAGTATTTT.

This chain links TRBV7-9 with TRBJ2-1; 9 nucleotides agree with TRBD1. Germline values: CDR1 SEHNR, CDR2 FQNEAQ (reference sequence). The CDR3 consists of 17 residues. V lost 5 bases, J lost 8 bases, and 16 bases stayed unmatched. CDR3 amino acids: CASSRGVVRQGVDEQFF. CDR3 DNA: TGTGCCAGCAGCAGGGGGGTGGTCAGACAGGGGGTGGATGAGCAGTTCTTC.

The J gene is TRBJ2-5, the V gene TRBV13, with 7 positions matching TRBD1. CDR1 PRHDT and CDR2 FYEKMQ come from the germline V gene (reference sequence). V lost 2 bases to trimming and J lost 2 bases; unmatched junction nucleotides: 8. This CDR3 contains 16 residues. CDR3 residues: CASSLLPGRGQETQYF. The DNA for the CDR3 is TGTGCCAGCAGCTTACTCCCCGGCAGGGGGCAAGAGACCCAGTACTTC.

The chain links TRBV6-5 to TRBJ2-3, with 16 positions matching TRBD2. The germline CDR1 and CDR2 sequences are MNHEY and SVGAGI. CDR3 size: 17 residues. V lost 4 bases to trimming and J lost 8 bases; unmatched junction nucleotides: 9. The CDR3 DNA sequence: TGTGCCAGCAGTTCCCCTGGGACTAGCGGGGGGGTCGGTACGCAGTATTTT. As protein: CASSSPGTSGGVGTQYF.

The chain has TRBV7-3 and TRBJ2-3, with 7 positions matching TRBD1. V lost 5 bases to trimming and J lost 4 bases; unmatched junction nucleotides: 6. CDR3 size: 14 residues. Germline CDR1 and CDR2: SGHTA and FQGTGA. The chain's CDR3 is CASSDGTASDTQYF. CDR3 sequence (DNA): TGTGCCAGCAGCGACGGGACAGCGTCAGATACGCAGTATTTT.

This clonotype was seen a few times. V gene TRBV29-1 combines with J gene TRBJ2-1, with a weak D call TRBD2 (6 bases). Trimming left V 0 bases short and J 5 bases short, with 11 bases between. Germline CDR1 and CDR2: SQVTM and ANQGSEA. There are 14 residues in the CDR3. CDR3: CSVEDGGEDNEQFF. In DNA form, the CDR3 reads TGCAGCGTTGAAGACGGGGGTGAGGACAATGAGCAGTTCTTC.

V gene TRBV4-3 combines with J gene TRBJ1-3; D uncertain. The CDR3 length is 17 residues. Germline-derived CDR1 and CDR2 are LGHNA and YSLEER. V lost 0 bases, J lost 2 bases, and 14 bases lay in between. The CDR3 DNA sequence: TGCGCCAGCAGCCAAGAATCGGCGACCCGGACTGGAAACACCATATATTTT. Amino acids: CASSQESATRTGNTIYF.